This TCR beta chain originates from a study of T cell repertoires in cytomegalovirus infection. Study background: Public TCR beta signatures indicated both CMV infection and matching HLA type.

In this sample, this clonotype turned up a few times. Its target is unknown. TCRdb reprocessed the reads with MiXCR, giving one entry per CDR3 protein. The sample lists about 890,000 distinct CDR3 sequences, 25% to 40% occurring once. Study-level points and caveats: HLA-C-restricted CMV-specific TCR beta clonotypes were dominant in the ex vivo response. The cumulative frequency of public TCR beta families distinguished individuals who carried CMV together with the relevant HLA.

Per the germline V gene, CDR1 is SGHDT and CDR2 is YYEEEE. The CDR3 extends over 15 amino acids. V shed 0 bases and J 4 bases; nucleotides not matched to a gene: 5. Material: cultured CD8+ T cells from PBMCs, obtained from culture after CMV antigen stimulation. This sequence was found in a human donor in good health (CMV status not recorded). Some clones in this sample may be carry-over from other donors' samples. The chain has TRBV5-6 and TRBJ2-3; 7 bases map to TRBD1. The CDR3 is CASSLGPTGSDTQYF. In nucleotides, the CDR3 is TGTGCCAGCAGCTTGGGGCCGACAGGGTCAGATACGCAGTATTTT.